The TCR beta chain described here comes from a study of T cell responses to AZD1222 COVID-19 vaccine. Here immunoSEQ multiplex PCR was the method, and the copy in TCRdb shows in-frame clones only, minus some. The sample includes over 100,000 clones, 80% to 85% of them seen just once. The CDR3 has 15 residues. The ends lost 7 bases at V and 5 bases at J; junction bases unmatched: 11. Germline lookup yields CDR1 SNHLY and CDR2 FYNNEI. This receptor was obtained from an adult in good health. Source: peripheral blood, taken on day 0 of AZD1222 vaccination. The chain has TRBV2 and TRBJ1-5; the match to TRBD1 covers 7 bases. The DNA for the CDR3 is TGTGCCAGCACGGGAGGAGGGGGCACCTATCAGCCCCAGCATTTT. Its protein product is CASTGGGGTYQPQHF.